This T cell receptor (beta chain) was recovered during a study of cytomegalovirus exposure and HLA in healthy donors (dated by TCRdb to about 2017). Regarding the research as a whole: An earlier analysis of roughly 630 of the donors reported approximately 300 Gb of sequence data and around 120 million unique TCR beta sequences from about 200 million T cells. An early release covering roughly 640 HLA-typed donors comprised about 300 gigabases of sequencing data and tens of millions of unique TCR sequences. Among the roughly 400 genotyped donors, 81% belonged to the genetic ancestry cluster associated with self-reported Caucasian donors. The study was designed to test whether signatures of past pathogen exposure could be identified by cataloging public T cell receptors. The study used immunosequencing to profile the T cell repertoires of under 700 subjects and linked those repertoires to cytomegalovirus serostatus. Along with the approximately 650-subject first cohort, a separate validation cohort of some 130 different subjects was used. The study combined high-throughput TCR immunosequencing, statistical association of individual TCRs with disease status, and machine learning to predict cytomegalovirus infection status. To study patterns of TCR occurrence, a later analysis re-analyzed previously published TCR beta repertoires from more than 550 donors and added high-resolution HLA genotyping. Rather than drawing on any new phenotypic data, the later analysis identified candidate immune exposures from TCR beta sequences and the way those sequences occurred across donors. In an earlier analysis of several hundred of the donors, high-throughput TCR beta sequencing was used to judge whether each TCR beta V gene segment behaved as functional or pseudogenic. Donor age, sex, ethnicity and CMV serostatus were compiled alongside the repertoire data. Genome-wide SNP genotypes for about 65% of the roughly 670 donors were used in a later genetic analysis, which treated that subset as a discovery cohort. Every repertoire in the discovery cohort had been generated on one and the same sequencing platform. HLA typing included class I and class II loci at four-digit resolution. Typing coverage differed by locus: A, B, C, DRB1 and DQB1 were typed in roughly 629-640 donors, DQA1 in around 500, DPA1 in 600 to 610, and DPB1 in just under 490. A few DR-DQ haplotypes were handled as single units for association and clustering because linkage in the cohort was strong. Among 398 genotyped donors of the cohort, an average of roughly 240,000 unique TCR beta nucleotide sequences were sequenced per donor, roughly a sixth of them non-productive. Broad study findings and their caveats: In a later genetic analysis, fewer N-insertions in productive TCRs were reported among donors in an Asian-associated ancestry cluster than the approximately 630-donor mean. Most TCR sequences were observed very rarely across donors, whereas some public TCRs were present in many individuals. This cohort had only TCR beta chains sequenced, and the lack of alpha or paired-chain data limited which features could be detected. The authors suggested that the approach could potentially be extended to other disease states and immunological phenotypes. The sequencing pipeline was judged likely to have produced a cluster of highly shared sequence variants as a technical artifact. HLA typing was unavailable for some donors at each locus, so association tests used only the typed subset. Sequencing depth was assumed to be roughly uniform across donors in the presence/absence analyses, though that assumption may not hold. For the cohort, immune exposure information was limited to CMV serostatus. An earlier analysis of 587 of the donors showed that most TCR beta V segments appeared in productive rearrangements either about 87% or about 30% of the time, which broadly matched IMGT annotations. In a later analysis, several top co-occurrence clusters were reported to appear linked to parvovirus B19, influenza, CMV and Epstein-Barr virus. The study gave a list of 150 to 200 TCR beta chains associated with cytomegalovirus. A later analysis associated about 17,000 TCR beta sequences with specific HLA alleles at a false discovery rate of 0.05. In a later analysis, most CMV-associated TCR beta chains were found to appear HLA-restricted, with HLA associations seemingly driven largely by CMV exposure. In a later analysis, HLA-associated TCR beta chains showed more clonal expansion and lower generation probabilities than non-associated chains that were equally common. Correlated functional status among segregating V segments might be attributable to linkage disequilibrium, but an unknown experimental factor could not be ruled out. V-gene and J-gene trimming of TCR beta chains was associated with a missense DCLRE1C variant in a later genetic analysis, and the association was replicated in an independent cohort. Because the 87-base-pair reads could not distinguish some IMGT-functional V segments, including TRBV6-2 and TRBV6-3, those segments were excluded. A further reported finding was that TCR beta sequences accurately predicted the HLA-A and HLA-B alleles for most subjects in the first cohort. In a later analysis, TCR association rates were found to vary across HLA loci, with the most associated TCRs seen for DRB1 alleles and the fewest for HLA-C alleles. Because counts were too low, some 16 rarely observed V segments, including chromosome 9 orphons, were excluded from the earlier analysis of several hundred of the donors. In vitro tests confirmed that three of the cytomegalovirus-associated TCR beta chains recognize cytomegalovirus antigens. The classifier was reported to diagnose cytomegalovirus status with high specificity and sensitivity in both the original and validation cohorts. When HLA alleles, especially DR and DQ, strongly co-occurred, TCR associations were difficult to assign to individual alleles.

In total, 500 to 700 healthy bone marrow donors made up the cohort. All cohort members were sampled while nominally healthy, although unrecorded immune exposures were likely present. The donor tested CMV seronegative, placing the donor among the 350 or so seronegative members of the cohort. A peripheral blood sample was collected from each donor, and TCR beta sequencing was performed on peripheral blood mononuclear cells. Genomic DNA was extracted from the blood cell samples with the Qiagen DNeasy Blood Extraction Kit. In regard to this clone: Its antigen target is currently unknown. No base-level quality is on record; no much larger clone is a single base apart.

The protocol used for the library was the immunoSEQ multiplex PCR assay. A mixture of 60 forward primers for TCR Vbeta segments and 13 reverse primers for TCR Jbeta segments was used in the multiplex PCR. The CDR3 region of rearranged TCR beta genes was amplified from genomic DNA with a multiplex PCR assay. On the Illumina HiSeq System, the amplified TCR beta libraries were sequenced as 87-base-pair reads. The paper's data handling went like this. In a later analysis, 77 million or so unique TCR beta chains were counted across the 666 repertoires, and roughly 11 million of these chains were shared by at least two donors. Raw reads were error-corrected and collapsed into unique sequences by a nearest-neighbor algorithm in which closely related sequences were merged to remove PCR and sequencing errors. To assign V, D and J gene segments, CDR3 sequences were aligned to IMGT reference sequences. Each retained sequence needed at least a six-nucleotide match to both a V gene segment and a J gene segment. A rearrangement counted as productive if the CDR3 had no stop codons and remained in frame with V and J, and every other rearrangement counted as non-productive. Following IMGT convention, CDR3 was defined as the stretch from the second conserved V-encoded cysteine up to the conserved J-encoded phenylalanine. The earlier analysis of roughly 590 of the donors excluded any sequence lacking an unambiguous match to a single V gene segment. In an earlier analysis of about 590 of the donors, a V segment was called functional when productive rearrangements were above 56.7%, and segregating when the standard deviation between donors exceeded 5%. A statistical classification framework was built for diagnosing cytomegalovirus status from the catalog of TCR beta chain sequences. V and J gene assignment, in a later analysis, came from comparing TCR nucleotide sequences with IMGT/GENE-DB human TR gene sequences. A later analysis assigned CDR3 sequences and most-parsimonious VDJ recombination scenarios with the TCRdist pipeline. In a later analysis, every TCR beta chain was defined by the combination of its CDR3 amino acid sequence and its V-gene family, and reads without a unique V-gene family were dropped. As a way to deal with suspected cross-contamination and a sequencing artifact, a later analysis dropped 640 or so nucleotide sequences that were highly shared and had low generation probability. A later analysis calculated a clonal expansion index for each public chain from normalized within-repertoire ranks of inferred template counts. Generation probabilities in a later analysis came from a VDJ recombination model fitted to out-of-frame rearrangements, and those results were checked against IGoR. A later analysis scored TCR-TCR, TCR-HLA and TCR-CMV co-occurrence with hypergeometric tests, applying a repertoire-size bias correction to TCR pairs. In a later analysis, false discovery rates were estimated by permuting HLA or CMV assignments 20 times. In a later analysis, co-occurring TCRs were grouped with DBSCAN, and TCRdist sequence similarity was added when clustering was performed within HLA-allele-positive subsets. Repertoires with fewer than 30,000 or more than 120,000 public chains, plus five repertoires with anomalous nucleotide sharing, were excluded from co-occurrence clustering. TCRdb re-hosts the immuneACCESS table, in-frame sequences only. Its copies lack some clones; in the studies checked, an unresolved V gene accounts for under half of them, and the cause for the rest is not known. The V and J calls and clone size are taken from that table; D and trimming were inferred from the DNA. The sample table contains some 200,000 clones; only one count was recorded for approximately 84% of them. 3.8% of the sample rests with the top ten.

The CDR3 runs 16 amino acids, cysteine and phenylalanine included. The only DNA kept is the CDR3, 48 bases in frame from the first base. V lost 9 bases and J lost 6 bases, and the count of bases not matched to a germline gene is 17. As encoded in the germline V gene (reference sequence), CDR1 is LNHNV while CDR2 is YYDKDF. Sequenced: PBMCs. The receptor's source is a man in his fifties or sixties in good health and CMV-seronegative. The chain is encoded by TRBV15 joined to TRBJ1-1; 9 middle bases align to TRBD1. CDR3 loop: CATFPGTGIAGAEAFF. The nucleotides read TGTGCCACGTTCCCCGGGACAGGGATTGCTGGGGCTGAAGCTTTCTTT.